This passage covers 23 T cell receptor beta chains from one sample sequenced in a study of T-cell reconstitution after alpha-beta-depleted transplantation in children. This sample's TCRbeta library carried unique molecular identifier barcodes. Via MiXCR, TCRdb re-called the PCR reads, giving one row per CDR3 protein. The table records some 290,000 distinct CDR3 sequences, 9.5% to 10% of them present only once. The sequencing used PBMCs from the stem cell graft donor, collected from the stem cell graft. All receptors derive from a human donor who donated a stem cell graft to a child with SCID.

This clonotype showed up many times. This chain connects TRBV3-1 to TRBJ2-1; D is undetermined. The germline gives CDR1 LGHDT, CDR2 YNNKEL (reference sequence). The V gene lost 7 bases and the J gene lost 2 bases, with 9 bases spanning the gap. This CDR3 comprises 13 residues. The CDR3 region has the DNA TGTGCCAGCAAAGCCACCACCTACAATGAGCAGTTCTTC. This gives the protein CASKATTYNEQFF.

This clonotype was counted many times. The rearrangement uses TRBV5-1 and TRBJ1-2; TRBD1 is a possible D gene (6 bases). The CDR3 has 13 residues. Trimming took off 4 bases at V and 1 base at J, with 8 bases between the two ends. Germline V lookup: CDR1 SGHRS, CDR2 YFSETQ. As DNA, the CDR3 is TGCGCCAGCAGCGTGGACAGTAACTATGGCTACACCTTC. Its translation: CASSVDSNYGYTF.

This clonotype has a count of ten or more. The V and J genes are TRBV4-1 and TRBJ2-5; 10 bases match TRBD1. This CDR3 has 14 residues. The germline V gene has CDR1 MGHRA and CDR2 YSYEKL. Unmatched junction bases numbered 4, after V lost 4 bases and J lost 5 bases. The chain's CDR3 is CASSLDRGRETQYF. The DNA for the CDR3 is TGCGCCAGCAGCCTCGACAGGGGGCGGGAGACCCAGTACTTC.

This clonotype appeared a few times. The chain recombines TRBV25-1 with TRBJ1-1; the D is unclear. Germline CDR1 MGHDK, CDR2 SYGVNS. V was trimmed by 3 bases and J by 6 bases, leaving 14 bases between them. CDR3 length: 14 amino acids. CDR3 region: CASSDVEGVPEAFF. For the CDR3, the DNA is TGTGCCAGCAGTGACGTTGAGGGTGTGCCTGAAGCTTTCTTT.

This chain connects TRBV5-1 to TRBJ1-1, with D tentatively TRBD1 (5 bases). The CDR3 contains 11 residues. Trimming shortened V by 3 bases and J by 6 bases, and 6 bases separated the two germline ends. Looked up from germline, CDR1 is SGHRS and CDR2 is YFSETQ. The CDR3: CASSWGAEAFF. The CDR3 coding sequence is TGCGCCAGCAGCTGGGGGGCTGAAGCTTTCTTT.

This clonotype has ten or more counts. V is TRBV6-5 and J is TRBJ1-2; D unclear. The CDR3 runs to 12 residues. Germline V CDR1 and CDR2: MNHEY, SVGAGI. The V end lost 2 bases, the J end lost 4 bases, and 5 bases lay between the germline ends. Here the CDR3 reads CASSYGPYGYTF. DNA of the CDR3: TGTGCCAGCAGTTACGGTCCCTATGGCTACACCTTC.

This clonotype was counted at least ten times. The chain employs TRBV7-2 and TRBJ2-1; the match to TRBD2 covers 14 bases. With V trimmed by 5 bases and J by 8 bases, 5 bases remained unmatched. The germline V gene encodes CDR1 SGHTA and CDR2 FQGNSA. The CDR3 runs to 15 residues. The CDR3 spells CASSRLAGGHDEQFF. CDR3 in DNA: TGTGCCAGCAGCCGACTAGCGGGGGGGCATGATGAGCAGTTCTTC. The whole variable domain, filled in from reference TRBV7-2 and TRBJ2-1, reads GAGVSQSPSNKVTEKGKDVELRCDPISGHTALYWYRQSLGQGLEFLIYFQGNSAPDKSGLPSDRFSAERTGGSVSTLTIQRTQQEDSAVYLCASSRLAGGHDEQFFGPGTRLTVL.

The chain carries TRBV10-3 and TRBJ2-1; TRBD1 matches at 7 bases. Looked up from germline, CDR1 is ENHRY and CDR2 is SYGVKD. This CDR3 has 17 amino acids. Trimming cost V 0 bases and J 2 bases; bases outside gene matches: 7. Here the CDR3 reads CAISESTKTGTYNEQFF. The CDR3 DNA follows: TGTGCCATCAGTGAGTCGACAAAGACAGGGACCTACAATGAGCAGTTCTTC.

The chain carries TRBV14 and TRBJ2-1, with D tentatively TRBD2 (6 bases). The germline V and J ends were trimmed by 3 bases and 2 bases, with 8 bases remaining between them. Germline V gene data show CDR1 as SGHDN and CDR2 as FVKESK. The CDR3 length is 14 residues. CDR3 DNA sequence: TGTGCCAGCAGCCACCCGGGGGCCTACAATGAGCAGTTCTTC. Translation: CASSHPGAYNEQFF.

In this sample, this clonotype turned up a few times. The CDR3 nucleotides are TGCGCCAGCAGAGCGGGACAGGGTCCCTACAATGAGCAGTTCTTC. Translated, it gives CASRAGQGPYNEQFF. V gene TRBV5-1 combines with J gene TRBJ2-1; 9 nucleotides line up with TRBD1. Losses at the gene ends were 5 bases for V and 2 bases for J; bases not matched to a gene: 5. This CDR3 has 15 residues. The V gene's germline CDR1 is SGHRS and CDR2 YFSETQ.

This rearrangement joins TRBV9 to TRBJ1-1, with TRBD1 identical over 10 bases. Per the germline V gene, CDR1 is SGDLS and CDR2 is YYNGEE. The V segment lost 0 bases and the J segment 10 bases; nucleotides outside the gene matches: 12. The CDR3 is 16 amino acids. The CDR3 DNA reads TGTGCCAGCAGCGTAGGATCCGGGACAGGGGATAGGGGAGCTTTCTTT. Translation: CASSVGSGTGDRGAFF.

V and J are TRBV27 and TRBJ2-5; TRBD2 matches 9 bases. Germline CDR1 reads MNHEY; CDR2 reads SMNVEV (reference sequence). The CDR3 has 15 amino acids. V lost 5 bases and J lost 3; bases outside the gene matches: 7. CDR3 loop: CASSPWERGEETQYF. The CDR3 DNA follows: TGTGCCAGCAGTCCCTGGGAGCGGGGGGAAGAGACCCAGTACTTC.

This clonotype turned up a few times. This chain links TRBV20-1 with TRBJ2-7, with D possibly being TRBD2 (6 bases). The V and J ends lost 1 base and 7 bases respectively, with 17 bases between them. Per germline, CDR1 DFQATT and CDR2 SNEGSKA (reference sequence). The CDR3 length is 14 residues. The CDR3 nucleotides are TGCAGTGCTAGAGCGGGGCCACTAGGAGGGGAGCAGTACTTC. Translating gives CSARAGPLGGEQYF.

The CDR3 coding sequence is TGTGCCAGTAGTATTAACAGGATGGCGGGGAACATTCAGTACTTC. It is translated as CASSINRMAGNIQYF. The chain has TRBV19 and TRBJ2-4, with a possible D match to TRBD2 (6 bases). The V and J ends lost 3 bases and 7 bases respectively, with 16 bases between them. This CDR3 contains 15 residues. Germline-derived CDR1 and CDR2 are LNHDA and SQIVND (reference sequence).

The chain uses TRBV5-1 and TRBJ2-7, with TRBD1 as a possible D gene (5 bases). Germline CDR1 reads SGHRS; CDR2 reads YFSETQ. The CDR3 spans 14 residues. V lost 6 bases and J lost 3, with 16 bases in between. CDR3 amino acids: CASKKGPDNYEQYF. CDR3 coding DNA: TGCGCCAGCAAGAAGGGGCCCGACAACTACGAGCAGTACTTC.

This clonotype occurred many times. V is TRBV7-7 and J is TRBJ2-1, with 9 bases lining up with TRBD2. This CDR3 contains 15 residues. The V and J ends lost 2 bases and 5 bases, in that order; junction bases with no gene match: 4. From germline, CDR1 is SSHAT and CDR2 FNYEAQ (reference sequence). CDR3 protein: CASSLRLAANNEQFF. The CDR3 nucleotides are TGTGCCAGCAGCTTAAGACTAGCGGCCAACAATGAGCAGTTCTTC. The full variable domain, its missing parts supplied by reference TRBV7-7 and TRBJ2-1, is GAGVSQSPRYKVTKRGQDVTLRCDPISSHATLYWYQQALGQGPEFLTYFNYEAQPDKSGLPSDRFSAERPEGSISTLTIQRTEQRDSAMYRCASSLRLAANNEQFFGPGTRLTVL.

This sequence joins TRBV2 and TRBJ1-4; D is uncertain. V was shortened by 4 bases and J by 2 bases, with 11 bases between the two germline ends. Germline V gene sequence: CDR1 SNHLY, CDR2 FYNNEI. This CDR3 is 15 amino acids long. Written as DNA, the CDR3 is TGTGCCAGCAGTGGATACGGATATACTAATGAAAAACTGTTTTTT. This translates into CASSGYGYTNEKLFF.

The genes are TRBV20-1 and TRBJ2-7, with 13 bases that match TRBD2. The germline V gene encodes CDR1 DFQATT and CDR2 SNEGSKA (reference sequence). Trimming cost V 6 bases and J 4 bases; bases outside gene matches: 12. CDR3 size: 16 residues. The CDR3 region has the DNA TGCAGTGCGCGTTACACTAGCGGGGGGGGGAGGTACGAGCAGTACTTC. Its translation is CSARYTSGGGRYEQYF.

The chain carries TRBV7-2 and TRBJ2-3; tentative D call: TRBD2 (6 bases). CDR3 length: 14 amino acids. The germline V gene encodes CDR1 SGHTA and CDR2 FQGNSA. V lost 5 bases and J 5 bases, leaving 14 bases between the germline ends. The CDR3 loop reads CASSTTSYGDTQYF. In DNA, the CDR3 is TGTGCCAGCAGCACCACTAGCTACGGAGATACGCAGTATTTT.

The table lists this clonotype with a few counts. The chain combines TRBV29-1 with TRBJ2-3; the D is unclear. CDR3 length: 12 amino acids. Germline V gene data show CDR1 as SQVTM and CDR2 as ANQGSEA. V dropped 6 bases and J dropped 0 bases, with 7 bases sitting between them. Here the CDR3 reads CSVAVSTDTQYF. The CDR3 nucleotides read TGCAGCGTGGCGGTTAGCACAGATACGCAGTATTTT.

This clonotype was observed a few times. The chain links TRBV7-9 to TRBJ2-3; TRBD1 matches 10 bases. V was clipped by 8 bases and J by 2 bases; unmatched bases: 7. Germline CDR1 and CDR2: SEHNR and FQNEAQ (reference sequence). The CDR3 covers 15 residues. The CDR3 region has the DNA TGTGCCAGCCGGCCGGGACAGGGGAACACAGATACGCAGTATTTT. It specifies CASRPGQGNTDTQYF.

In this sample, this clonotype turned up many times. The chain has TRBV7-2 and TRBJ2-1; 8 bases align to TRBD2. V was clipped by 3 bases and J by 3 bases; unmatched bases: 4. The CDR3 covers 15 residues. Germline V gives CDR1 SGHTA, CDR2 FQGNSA. The CDR3 protein is CASSFAGGSYNEQFF. In DNA, the CDR3 is TGTGCCAGCAGCTTCGCGGGGGGTAGCTACAATGAGCAGTTCTTC.

The chain couples TRBV25-1 to TRBJ1-2; TRBD1 might be the D (5 bases). The V gene lost 0 bases and the J gene lost 6 bases, with 17 bases spanning the gap. The germline V gene encodes CDR1 MGHDK and CDR2 SYGVNS. The CDR3 runs to 16 residues. The CDR3 is CASSEYNSGQGNGYTF. The CDR3 DNA sequence: TGTGCCAGCAGTGAATATAACTCGGGGCAGGGTAATGGCTACACCTTC.